The next 21 T cell receptor beta chains were all read from a single sample in a study of T-cell memory formation after mild COVID-19. TCRdb called the 5' RACE reads again in MiXCR, with one record for every CDR3 protein. The sample comprises 410,000 or so distinct CDR3 sequences, about a quarter of which are singletons, and about an eighth rests with the top ten. Material for sequencing was PBMCs or a T cell subset sorted from them (not recorded which). The receptors were gathered from an adult woman who had mild COVID-19 (a few samples of this study predate the infection). Cell type and time point are not known.

This clonotype turned up a few times. V gene TRBV4-2 combines with J gene TRBJ2-5, with 7 bases aligning to TRBD2. This CDR3 comprises 15 residues. V dropped 3 bases and J dropped 3; count of bases not matched to a gene: 7. Per the germline V gene, CDR1 is LGHNA and CDR2 is YNFKEQ. The CDR3 sequence: CASSHGASGKETQYF. The CDR3 DNA follows: TGTGCCAGCAGCCACGGTGCTAGCGGAAAAGAGACCCAGTACTTC.

This clonotype was counted a few times. The V gene is TRBV7-2, the J gene TRBJ2-1, with D perhaps TRBD1 (7 bases). The V gene's germline CDR1 is SGHTA and CDR2 FQGNSA. The V end was cut by 5 bases, the J end by 13 bases, with 18 bases between. The CDR3 consists of 13 residues. CDR3 sequence reads: CASSRRRDSLQFF. CDR3 sequence (DNA): TGTGCCAGCAGCAGACGGAGGGACAGCCTTCAGTTCTTC.

This clonotype has just a few counts. The V and J genes are TRBV6-2 or TRBV6-3 and TRBJ2-7; 9 nucleotides line up with TRBD2. V gave up 2 bases and J gave up 4 bases; unmatched junction bases: 9. Germline CDR1 is MNHEY and CDR2 is SVGEGT. The CDR3 is 16 residues long. This chain's CDR3 is CASSYRRSGSRYEQYF. The CDR3 DNA sequence: TGTGCCAGCAGTTACCGCCGTAGCGGGAGTCGGTACGAGCAGTACTTC.

The rearrangement joins TRBV29-1 to TRBJ2-5, with D unresolved. Trimming took 4 bases from V and 2 from J, leaving 11 bases between them. Germline lookup yields CDR1 SQVTM and CDR2 ANQGSEA. This CDR3 spans 13 amino acids. This CDR3 is CSVAFNLQETQYF. For the CDR3, the DNA is TGCAGCGTTGCGTTTAACCTACAAGAGACCCAGTACTTC.

The J gene is TRBJ1-1, the V gene TRBV6-5, with D perhaps TRBD1 (5 bases). CDR3 length equals 15 residues. Trimming shortened V by 4 bases and J by 0 bases, and 12 bases separated the two germline ends. Germline-derived CDR1 and CDR2 are MNHEY and SVGAGI. The CDR3 here is CASSLPGPMNTEAFF. The CDR3 DNA reads TGTGCCAGCAGTTTACCGGGGCCCATGAACACTGAAGCTTTCTTT.

The chain uses TRBV28 and TRBJ2-7; D unclear. This CDR3 has 13 residues. Germline CDR1 reads MDHEN; CDR2 reads SYDVKM. The V end was cut by 9 bases, the J end by 4 bases, with 16 bases between. The CDR3 region is CASRARPRYEQYF. The CDR3 DNA is TGTGCCAGTCGGGCGCGACCTCGGTACGAGCAGTACTTC. The variable domain in full, with the rest retrieved from reference TRBV28 and TRBJ2-7, is DVKVTQSSRYLVKRTGEKVFLECVQDMDHENMFWYRQDPGLGLRLIYFSYDVKMKEKGDIPEGYSVSREKKERFSLILESASTNQTSMYLCASRARPRYEQYFGPGTRLTVT.

This clonotype appeared a few times. V usage is TRBV5-1 and J usage is TRBJ2-7; TRBD1 matches at 7 bases. Germline assignment: CDR1 SGHRS and CDR2 YFSETQ. The CDR3 spans 14 residues. Trimming took 6 bases from V and 3 from J; bases not matched to a gene: 9. CDR3 sequence (DNA): TGCGCCAGCACTGGGACAGAGTGGAACTACGAGCAGTACTTC. It yields the protein CASTGTEWNYEQYF. The full variable domain, with the rest looked up from reference TRBV5-1 and TRBJ2-7, is KAGVTQTPRYLIKTRGQQVTLSCSPISGHRSVSWYQQTPGQGLQFLFEYFSETQRNKGNFPGRFSGRQFSNSRSEMNVSTLELGDSALYLCASTGTEWNYEQYFGPGTRLTVT.

In its sample, this clonotype was seen a few times. The chain recombines TRBV3-1 with TRBJ2-1; D gene unclear. Trimming took off 4 bases at V and 6 bases at J, with 16 bases between the two ends. There are 15 residues in the CDR3. The V gene's germline CDR1 is LGHDT and CDR2 YNNKEL (reference sequence). CDR3 DNA: TGTGCCAGCAGCCCTACTGCTGAGTTGGGCAATGAGCAGTTCTTC. Translation gives CASSPTAELGNEQFF.

This clonotype has more than one count but fewer than ten. The genes are TRBV20-1 and TRBJ2-1; 9 bases match TRBD2. With 6 bases clipped from V and 4 bases from J, the junction kept 4 bases outside the gene matches. The germline CDR1 and CDR2 sequences are DFQATT and SNEGSKA (reference sequence). This CDR3 region has 13 residues. The CDR3 region is CSASAGGYNEQFF. The CDR3 nucleotides are TGCAGTGCATCTGCGGGGGGGTACAATGAGCAGTTCTTC.

V gene TRBV20-1 combines with J gene TRBJ1-2; TRBD1 matches at 8 bases. Germline-derived CDR1 and CDR2 are DFQATT and SNEGSKA (reference sequence). Germline trimming cut 6 bases from V and 8 bases from J; bases unmatched to any gene: 11. CDR3 length: 13 amino acids. The CDR3 loop is CSAPGAGGVGYTF. CDR3 sequence (DNA): TGCAGTGCCCCAGGGGCAGGGGGCGTCGGCTACACCTTC.

This clonotype was recorded only once. The V call is TRBV6-2 or TRBV6-3, the J call TRBJ2-1, with TRBD2 matching over 12 bases. CDR1 MNHEY and CDR2 SVGEGT come from the germline V gene. V shed 2 bases and J 8 bases; nucleotides not matched to a gene: 16. The CDR3 is 19 residues long. The chain's CDR3 is CASSYPTSVLAGGQDEQFF. CDR3 nucleotides: TGTGCCAGCAGTTACCCCACGAGTGTCCTAGCGGGGGGGCAGGATGAGCAGTTCTTC.

The chain employs TRBV5-6 and TRBJ2-3; TRBD1 or TRBD2 may be the D gene (5 bases each). V lost 4 bases, J lost 1 base, and 16 bases lay in between. The germline gives CDR1 SGHDT, CDR2 YYEEEE. This CDR3 has 16 residues. The CDR3 bases are TGTGCCAGCAGCCCGGTTGGGGGTCCTGGCACAGATACGCAGTATTTT. Protein product: CASSPVGGPGTDTQYF.

This clonotype was seen a few times. The V gene is TRBV7-2, the J gene TRBJ1-1; tentatively, D is TRBD1 (6 bases). The CDR3 is 15 amino acids. Trimming removed 5 bases from V and 5 bases from J, with 18 bases in between. In germline, CDR1 is SGHTA, CDR2 FQGNSA. CDR3 protein: CASSPGGGFRTEAFF. CDR3 DNA: TGTGCCAGCAGCCCCGGAGGGGGGTTTCGGACTGAAGCTTTCTTT.

V is TRBV25-1 and J is TRBJ1-1; D may be TRBD1 (6 bases). The CDR3 contains 14 residues. V lost 7 bases and J lost 12, with 24 bases in between. Per germline, CDR1 MGHDK and CDR2 SYGVNS. CDR3 in amino acids: CASTPTGSWKVSFF. The CDR3 DNA sequence: TGTGCCAGCACCCCAACAGGGTCGTGGAAGGTATCTTTCTTT.

This chain links TRBV4-2 with TRBJ2-3; 8 nucleotides align to TRBD2. The CDR3 spans 17 residues. Germline CDR1 LGHNA, CDR2 YNFKEQ. Losses at the gene ends were 2 bases for V and 5 bases for J; bases not matched to a gene: 12. CDR3 DNA sequence: TGTGCCAGCAGCCAACCCTCTTCGGGGGGGGCATTAGATACGCAGTATTTT. It is translated as CASSQPSSGGALDTQYF.

The V and J genes are TRBV10-3 and TRBJ2-3, with 10 positions matching TRBD1. The junction had 7 bases not matched to a gene; V was cut back by 6 bases and J by 1 base. Germline assignment: CDR1 ENHRY and CDR2 SYGVKD. This CDR3 is 16 amino acids long. As DNA, the CDR3 is TGTGCCATCAGCGAGACAGGGGGCGAAGGCACAGATACGCAGTATTTT. Translation gives CAISETGGEGTDTQYF.

V and J are TRBV6-5 and TRBJ1-1; no clear D gene. Germline CDR1 and CDR2: MNHEY and SVGAGI. The CDR3 consists of 14 residues. Trimming left V 2 bases short and J 0 bases short, with 7 bases between. The CDR3 loop reads CASSYRALNTEAFF. CDR3 coding DNA: TGTGCCAGCAGTTACAGGGCCCTGAACACTGAAGCTTTCTTT.

The rearrangement joins TRBV7-7 to TRBJ2-5, with 7 bases aligning to TRBD1. Germline lookup yields CDR1 SSHAT and CDR2 FNYEAQ (reference sequence). The CDR3 runs to 15 residues. With V trimmed by 5 bases and J by 5 bases, 11 bases remained unmatched. The CDR3 protein is CASSPTGASGETQYF. The CDR3 DNA reads as TGTGCCAGCAGCCCTACAGGGGCTTCAGGGGAGACCCAGTACTTC.

This chain's CDR3 is CASGLLAGSYEQYF. In DNA, the CDR3 is TGTGCTAGTGGTTTGTTAGCGGGCTCCTACGAGCAGTACTTC. The chain has TRBV12-5 and TRBJ2-7, with 7 bases aligning to TRBD2. Germline loops: CDR1 LGHNT, CDR2 FRNRAP. V dropped 2 bases and J dropped 0; count of bases not matched to a gene: 1. The CDR3 sequence is 14 residues long.

The chain links TRBV5-1 to TRBJ2-2; weak D call: TRBD1 (5 bases). Trimming stripped 1 base from V and 3 bases from J, with 10 bases between. The CDR3 is made up of 15 amino acids. Germline V gene data show CDR1 as SGHRS and CDR2 as YFSETQ. The CDR3 reads CASSLLIGDTGELFF. The CDR3 DNA follows: TGCGCCAGCAGCTTGTTAATAGGGGACACCGGGGAGCTGTTTTTT.

For the CDR3, the DNA is TGTGCCAGCAGCTTGATCGGACTAGCGGGATCGCTCAAAGAGACCCAGTACTTC. Translation gives CASSLIGLAGSLKETQYF. The V gene is TRBV11-3, the J gene TRBJ2-5; 12 bases fit TRBD2. Trimming took 3 bases from V and 3 from J; bases not matched to a gene: 11. The CDR3 spans 18 residues. Germline-derived CDR1 and CDR2 are SGHNT and YENEEA.